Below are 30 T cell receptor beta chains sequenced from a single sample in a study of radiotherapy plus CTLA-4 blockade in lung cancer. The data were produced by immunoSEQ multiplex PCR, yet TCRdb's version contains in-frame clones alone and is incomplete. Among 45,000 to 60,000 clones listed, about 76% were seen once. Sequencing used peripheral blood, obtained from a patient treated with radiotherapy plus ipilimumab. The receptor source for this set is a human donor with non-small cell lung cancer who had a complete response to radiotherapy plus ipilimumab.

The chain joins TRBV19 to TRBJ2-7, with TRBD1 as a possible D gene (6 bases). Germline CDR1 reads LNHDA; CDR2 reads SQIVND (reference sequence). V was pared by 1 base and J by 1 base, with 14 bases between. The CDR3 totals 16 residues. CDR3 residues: CASSIALTGYSYEQYF. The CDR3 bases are TGTGCCAGTAGTATAGCCCTTACAGGGTATTCCTACGAGCAGTACTTC.

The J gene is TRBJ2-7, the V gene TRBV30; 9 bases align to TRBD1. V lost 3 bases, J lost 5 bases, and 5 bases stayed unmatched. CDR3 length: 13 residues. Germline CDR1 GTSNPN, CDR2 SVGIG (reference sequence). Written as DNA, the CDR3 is TGTGCCTGGAGCAAAGGGACAGGGAACGAGCAGTACGTC. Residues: CAWSKGTGNEQYV.

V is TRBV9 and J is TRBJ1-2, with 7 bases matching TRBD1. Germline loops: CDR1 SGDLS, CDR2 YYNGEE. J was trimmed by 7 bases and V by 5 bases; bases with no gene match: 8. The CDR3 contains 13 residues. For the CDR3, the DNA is TGTGCCAGCAGTGCCGACAGGGCCGGTGGCTACACCTTC. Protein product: CASSADRAGGYTF. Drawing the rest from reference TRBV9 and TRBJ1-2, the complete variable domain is DSGVTQTPKHLITATGQRVTLRCSPRSGDLSVYWYQQSLDQGLQFLIQYYNGEERAKGNILERFSAQQFPDLHSELNLSSLELGDSALYFCASSADRAGGYTFGSGTRLTVV.

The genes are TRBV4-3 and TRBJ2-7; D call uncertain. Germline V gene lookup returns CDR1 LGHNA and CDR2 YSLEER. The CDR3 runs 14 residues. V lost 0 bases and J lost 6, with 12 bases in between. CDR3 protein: CASSQDSTMVEQYF. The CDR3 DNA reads TGCGCCAGCAGCCAAGACAGTACGATGGTCGAGCAGTACTTC.

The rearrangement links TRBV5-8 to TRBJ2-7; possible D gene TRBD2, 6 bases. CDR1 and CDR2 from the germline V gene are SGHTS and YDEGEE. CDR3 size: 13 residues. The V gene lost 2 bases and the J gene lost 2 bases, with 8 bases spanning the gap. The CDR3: CASSFWGAYEQYF. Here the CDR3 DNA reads TGTGCCAGCAGCTTCTGGGGGGCCTACGAGCAGTACTTC.

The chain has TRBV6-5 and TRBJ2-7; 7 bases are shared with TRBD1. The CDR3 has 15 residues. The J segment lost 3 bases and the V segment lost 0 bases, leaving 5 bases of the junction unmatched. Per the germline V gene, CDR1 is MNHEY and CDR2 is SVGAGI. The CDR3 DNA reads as TGTGCCAGCAGTTACTCCATAACAGGGGTCTACGAGCAGTACGTC. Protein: CASSYSITGVYEQYV.

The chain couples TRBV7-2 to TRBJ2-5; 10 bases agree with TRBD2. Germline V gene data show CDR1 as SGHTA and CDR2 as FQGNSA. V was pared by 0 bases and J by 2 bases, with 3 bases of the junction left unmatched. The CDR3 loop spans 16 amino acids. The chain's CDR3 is CASSLAALAGQETQYF. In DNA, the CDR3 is TGTGCCAGCAGCTTAGCTGCACTAGCGGGGCAAGAGACCCAGTACTTC.

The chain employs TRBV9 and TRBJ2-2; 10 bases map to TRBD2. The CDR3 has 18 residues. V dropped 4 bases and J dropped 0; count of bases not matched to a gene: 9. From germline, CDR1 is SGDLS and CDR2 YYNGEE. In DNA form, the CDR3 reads TGTGCCAGCAGCACTTTTAGCGGGGGGATTACGAACACCGGGGAGCTGTTTTTT. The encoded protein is CASSTFSGGITNTGELFF.

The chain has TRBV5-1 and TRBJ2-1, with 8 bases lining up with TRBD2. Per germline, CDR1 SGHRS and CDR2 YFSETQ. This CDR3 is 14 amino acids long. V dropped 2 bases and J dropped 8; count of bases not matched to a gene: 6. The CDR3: CASSFAGTRDEQFF. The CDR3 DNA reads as TGCGCCAGCAGCTTCGCCGGGACTAGAGATGAGCAGTTCTTC.

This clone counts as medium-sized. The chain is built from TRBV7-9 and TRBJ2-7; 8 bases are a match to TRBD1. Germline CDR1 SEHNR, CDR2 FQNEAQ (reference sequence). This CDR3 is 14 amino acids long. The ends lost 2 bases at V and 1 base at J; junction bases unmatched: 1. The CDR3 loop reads CASSLRDRSYEQYF. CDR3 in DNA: TGTGCCAGCAGCTTACGGGACAGGTCCTACGAGCAGTACTTC.

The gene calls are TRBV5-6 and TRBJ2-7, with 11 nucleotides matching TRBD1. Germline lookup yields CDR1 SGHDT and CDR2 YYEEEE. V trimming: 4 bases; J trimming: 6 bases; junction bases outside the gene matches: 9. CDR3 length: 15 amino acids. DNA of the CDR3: TGTGCCAGCAGCCTTCCTCCGGACAGGGGGCGCGAGCAGTACTTC. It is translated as CASSLPPDRGREQYF.

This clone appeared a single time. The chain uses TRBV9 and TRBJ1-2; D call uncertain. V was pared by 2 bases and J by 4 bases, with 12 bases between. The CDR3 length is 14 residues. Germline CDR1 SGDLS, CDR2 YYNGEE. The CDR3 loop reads CASSVQTEAYGYTF. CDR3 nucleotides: TGTGCCAGCAGCGTCCAGACGGAGGCCTATGGCTACACCTTC. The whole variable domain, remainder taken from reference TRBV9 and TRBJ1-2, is DSGVTQTPKHLITATGQRVTLRCSPRSGDLSVYWYQQSLDQGLQFLIQYYNGEERAKGNILERFSAQQFPDLHSELNLSSLELGDSALYFCASSVQTEAYGYTFGSGTRLTVV.

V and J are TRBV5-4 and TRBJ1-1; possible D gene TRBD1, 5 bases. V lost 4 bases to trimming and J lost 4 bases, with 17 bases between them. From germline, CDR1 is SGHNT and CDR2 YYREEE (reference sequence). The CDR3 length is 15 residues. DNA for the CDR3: TGTGCCAGCAGCCCAGGAGGGGTAATGGGCACTGAAGCTTTCTTT. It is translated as CASSPGGVMGTEAFF.

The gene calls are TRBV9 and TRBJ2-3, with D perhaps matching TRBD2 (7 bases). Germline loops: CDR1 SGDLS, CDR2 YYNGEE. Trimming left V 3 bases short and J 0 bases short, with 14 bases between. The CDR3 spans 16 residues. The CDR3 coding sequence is TGTGCCAGCAGCGAGTGGAGGGGGGGGAGCACAGATACGCAGTATTTT. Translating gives CASSEWRGGSTDTQYF. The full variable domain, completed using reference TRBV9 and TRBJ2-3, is DSGVTQTPKHLITATGQRVTLRCSPRSGDLSVYWYQQSLDQGLQFLIQYYNGEERAKGNILERFSAQQFPDLHSELNLSSLELGDSALYFCASSEWRGGSTDTQYFGPGTRLTVL.

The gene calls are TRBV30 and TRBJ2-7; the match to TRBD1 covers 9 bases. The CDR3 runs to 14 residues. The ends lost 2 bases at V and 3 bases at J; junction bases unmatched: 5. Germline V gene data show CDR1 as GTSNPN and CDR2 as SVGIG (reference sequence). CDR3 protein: CAWSSLTGGYEQYV. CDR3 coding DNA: TGTGCCTGGAGTAGTTTGACAGGGGGCTACGAGCAGTACGTC.

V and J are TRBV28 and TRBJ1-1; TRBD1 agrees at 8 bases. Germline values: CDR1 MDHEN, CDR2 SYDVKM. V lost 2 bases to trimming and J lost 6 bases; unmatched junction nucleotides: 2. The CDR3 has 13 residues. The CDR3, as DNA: TGTGCCAGCAGTTTACAGGGGGCGGCTGAAGCTTTCTTT. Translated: CASSLQGAAEAFF.

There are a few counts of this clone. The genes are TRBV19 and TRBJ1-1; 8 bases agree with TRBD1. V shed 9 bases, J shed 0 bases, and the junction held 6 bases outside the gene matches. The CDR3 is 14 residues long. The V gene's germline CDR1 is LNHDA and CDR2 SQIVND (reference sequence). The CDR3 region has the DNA TGTGCCAGCACAGGGGGGGACTTGAACACTGAAGCTTTCTTT. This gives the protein CASTGGDLNTEAFF. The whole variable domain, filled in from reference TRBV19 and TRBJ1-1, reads DGGITQSPKYLFRKEGQNVTLSCEQNLNHDAMYWYRQDPGQGLRLIYYSQIVNDFQKGDIAEGYSVSREKKESFPLTVTSAQKNPTAFYLCASTGGDLNTEAFFGQGTRLTVV.

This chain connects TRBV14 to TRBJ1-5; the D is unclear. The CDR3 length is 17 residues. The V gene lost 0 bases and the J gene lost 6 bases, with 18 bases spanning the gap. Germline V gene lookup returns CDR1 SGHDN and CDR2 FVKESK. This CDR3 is CASSQESQDWVSQPQHF. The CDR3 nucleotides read TGTGCCAGCAGCCAAGAATCGCAGGATTGGGTGAGTCAGCCCCAGCATTTT.

The CDR3 bases are TGTGCCAGCAGCTTAGATCGGGAGAACTCCTACGAGCAGTACGTC. The encoded protein is CASSLDRENSYEQYV. This chain joins TRBV11-3 and TRBJ2-7, with a tentative D call TRBD2 (6 bases). Germline V gene sequence: CDR1 SGHNT, CDR2 YENEEA. There are 15 residues in the CDR3. Between the trimmed V and J ends, which lost 0 bases and 0 bases, there was a span of 9 bases.

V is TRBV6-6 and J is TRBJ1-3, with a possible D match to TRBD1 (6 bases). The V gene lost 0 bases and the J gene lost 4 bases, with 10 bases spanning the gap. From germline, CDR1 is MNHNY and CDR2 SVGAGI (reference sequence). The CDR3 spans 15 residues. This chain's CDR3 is CASSYSGGRGNTIYF. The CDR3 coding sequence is TGTGCCAGCAGTTACTCGGGGGGGCGCGGAAACACCATATATTTT.

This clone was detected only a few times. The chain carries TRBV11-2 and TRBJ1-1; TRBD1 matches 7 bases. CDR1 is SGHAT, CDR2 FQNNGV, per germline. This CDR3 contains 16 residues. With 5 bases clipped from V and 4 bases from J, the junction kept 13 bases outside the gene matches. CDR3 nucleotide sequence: TGTGCCAGCAGCCCTCTTAAGGGGGCGCGGGTCACTGAAGCTTTCTTT. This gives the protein CASSPLKGARVTEAFF.

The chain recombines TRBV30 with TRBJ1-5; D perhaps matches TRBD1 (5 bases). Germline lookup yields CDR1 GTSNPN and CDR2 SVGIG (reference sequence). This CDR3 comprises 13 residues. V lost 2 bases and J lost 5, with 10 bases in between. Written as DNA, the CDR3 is TGTGCCTGGAGTCGGGGGGAGCATCAGCCCCAGCATTTT. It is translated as CAWSRGEHQPQHF.

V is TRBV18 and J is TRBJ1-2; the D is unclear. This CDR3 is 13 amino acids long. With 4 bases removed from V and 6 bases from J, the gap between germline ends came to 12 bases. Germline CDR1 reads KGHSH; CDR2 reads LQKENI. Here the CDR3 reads CASSLMLRDGYTF. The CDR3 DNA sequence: TGTGCCAGCTCACTGATGTTACGGGATGGCTACACCTTC. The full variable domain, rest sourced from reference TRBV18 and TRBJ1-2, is NAGVMQNPRHLVRRRGQEARLRCSPMKGHSHVYWYRQLPEEGLKFMVYLQKENIIDESGMPKERFSAEFPKEGPSILRIQQVVRGDSAAYFCASSLMLRDGYTFGSGTRLTVV.

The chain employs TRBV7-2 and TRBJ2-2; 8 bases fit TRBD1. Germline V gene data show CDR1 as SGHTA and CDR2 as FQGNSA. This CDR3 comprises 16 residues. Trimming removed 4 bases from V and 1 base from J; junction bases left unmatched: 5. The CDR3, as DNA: TGTGCCAGCAGCTCGCCCGGGACAGGGAACACCGGGGAGCTGTTTTTT. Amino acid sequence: CASSSPGTGNTGELFF.

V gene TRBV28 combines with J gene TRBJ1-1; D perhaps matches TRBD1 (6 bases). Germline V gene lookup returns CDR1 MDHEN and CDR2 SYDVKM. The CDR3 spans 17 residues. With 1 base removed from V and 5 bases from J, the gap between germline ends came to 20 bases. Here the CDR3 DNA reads TGTGCCAGCAGTTTATTCGGACAGCCGCGGATACGGACTGAAGCTTTCTTT. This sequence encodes CASSLFGQPRIRTEAFF.

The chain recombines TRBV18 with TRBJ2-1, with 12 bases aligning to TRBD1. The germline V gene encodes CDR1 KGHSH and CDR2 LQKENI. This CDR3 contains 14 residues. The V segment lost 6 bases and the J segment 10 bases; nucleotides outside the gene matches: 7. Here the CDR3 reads CASSGQGASGEQFF. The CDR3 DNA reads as TGTGCCAGCTCGGGACAGGGGGCCTCGGGGGAGCAGTTCTTC.

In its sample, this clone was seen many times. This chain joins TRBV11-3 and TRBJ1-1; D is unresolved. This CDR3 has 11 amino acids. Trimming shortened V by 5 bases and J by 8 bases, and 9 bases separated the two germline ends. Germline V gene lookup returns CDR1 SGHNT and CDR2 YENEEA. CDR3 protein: CASSPAEEAFF. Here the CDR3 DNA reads TGTGCCAGCAGCCCCGCCGAGGAAGCTTTCTTT.

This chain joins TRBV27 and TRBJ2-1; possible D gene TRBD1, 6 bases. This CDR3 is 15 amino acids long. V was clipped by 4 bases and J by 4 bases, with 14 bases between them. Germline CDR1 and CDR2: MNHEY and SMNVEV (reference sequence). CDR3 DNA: TGTGCCAGCAGTTGGGGTCAGGGGCAATACAATGAGCAGTTCTTC. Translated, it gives CASSWGQGQYNEQFF.

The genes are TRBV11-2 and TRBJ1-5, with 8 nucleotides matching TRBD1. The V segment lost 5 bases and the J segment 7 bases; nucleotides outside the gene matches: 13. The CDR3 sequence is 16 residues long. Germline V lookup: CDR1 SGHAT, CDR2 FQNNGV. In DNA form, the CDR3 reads TGTGCCAGCAGCCATTCCTCCGGACAGGGCGGACAGCCCCAGCATTTT. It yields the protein CASSHSSGQGGQPQHF.

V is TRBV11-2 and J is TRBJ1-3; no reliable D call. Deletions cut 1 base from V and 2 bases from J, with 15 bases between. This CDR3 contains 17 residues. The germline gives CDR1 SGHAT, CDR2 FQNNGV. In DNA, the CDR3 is TGTGCCAGCAGCTTAGTTTCGCAGAATAAACCTGGAAACACCATATATTTT. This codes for CASSLVSQNKPGNTIYF.